The rows below give T cell receptor beta chains drawn from one sample of a study of T cell repertoires in aging, cancer and after chemotherapy. A single record per CDR3 protein comes from TCRdb applying MiXCR to the multiplex PCR reads. This sample has more than 8,000 distinct CDR3 sequences, with approximately 25% found just once. The sequencing sample was made of blood. Source of these receptors: a human donor with a blood cancer. Both conserved end residues are part of each CDR3. The D gene is left open where the match is weak. Some rows mark clone size as missing; the rest say once, few, many or name a class of expanded clone.

size: -
D: -
J: TRBJ2-7
V: TRBV7-9
DNA: TGTGCCAGCAGCTTAGGCAAACCGTCCCTCTCCTACGAGCAGTACTTC
CDR3: CASSLGKPSLSYEQYF

size: many
D: TRBD1
J: TRBJ1-2
V: TRBV10-3
DNA: TGTGCCATCAAAATCGGGGACAGCCCTTCTGGCTACACCTTC
CDR3: CAIKIGDSPSGYTF

size: medium-sized
D: TRBD1
J: TRBJ2-3
V: TRBV5-4
DNA: TGTGCCAGCAGCTTATGGGCGACAGGGGGCGGCACAGATACGCAGTATTTT
CDR3: CASSLWATGGGTDTQYF

size: medium-sized
D: -
J: TRBJ2-6
V: TRBV6-1
DNA: TGTGCCAGCAGTGATAAGGGGGTCAGTGTCTCTGGGGCCAACGTCCTGACTTTC
CDR3: CASSDKGVSVSGANVLTF

size: medium-sized
D: TRBD1
J: TRBJ1-2
V: TRBV27
DNA: TGTGCCAGCAGTCCGGACAGGGCTAACTATGGCTACACCTTC
CDR3: CASSPDRANYGYTF

size: -
D: -
J: TRBJ2-2
V: TRBV24-1
DNA: TGTGCCACCAGTGATTGGACCGGGAAGAACACCGGGGAGCTGTTTTTT
CDR3: CATSDWTGKNTGELFF

size: -
D: TRBD2
J: TRBJ2-2
V: TRBV27
DNA: TGTGCCAGCGGTATAGCGGGGAATCCGAACACCGGGGAGCTGTTTTTT
CDR3: CASGIAGNPNTGELFF

size: -
D: TRBD1
J: TRBJ2-3
V: TRBV20-1
DNA: TGCAGTGCTAGATGGACAGGGCAGCTTACTAGCACAGATACGCAGTATTTT
CDR3: CSARWTGQLTSTDTQYF

size: -
D: TRBD2
J: TRBJ2-3
V: TRBV6-5
DNA: TGTGCCAGCAGCTCTAGCGGGGGGGCCTGGGATACGCAGTATTTT
CDR3: CASSSSGGAWDTQYF

size: few
D: TRBD2
J: TRBJ2-7
V: TRBV7-9
DNA: TGTGCCAGCAGCCTGAAACCCGGGACTAGCAGTTTCTACGAGCAGTACTTC
CDR3: CASSLKPGTSSFYEQYF

size: -
D: TRBD2
J: TRBJ2-3
V: TRBV7-2
DNA: TGTGCCAGTAAAGGGACTAGCGGGGGCATAAGGACAGATACGCAGTATTTT
CDR3: CASKGTSGGIRTDTQYF

size: -
D: TRBD2
J: TRBJ2-7
V: TRBV20-1
DNA: TGCAGTGCTAGGAGTAGCGGGACCCACGAGCAGTACTTC
CDR3: CSARSSGTHEQYF

size: -
D: TRBD2
J: TRBJ2-7
V: TRBV19
DNA: TGTGCCAGTAGTATAGCCCCGGGACTAGCGGGGGGGCCCTCCGAGCAGTACTTC
CDR3: CASSIAPGLAGGPSEQYF

size: medium-sized
D: -
J: TRBJ1-4
V: TRBV27
DNA: TGTGCCAGCGGATCCGGGACGGAAAATGAAAAACTGTTTTTT
CDR3: CASGSGTENEKLFF

size: -
D: -
J: TRBJ1-1
V: TRBV28
DNA: TGTGCCAGCAGTCGACTGGACAGACCGAACACTGAAGCTTTCTTT
CDR3: CASSRLDRPNTEAFF

size: medium-sized
D: -
J: TRBJ1-5
V: TRBV6-5
DNA: TGTGCCAGCAGTTTAGGTGTAGGTGGGGGATATAGCAATCAGCCCCAGCATTTT
CDR3: CASSLGVGGGYSNQPQHF

size: medium-sized
D: TRBD2
J: TRBJ2-3
V: TRBV15
DNA: TGTGCCACCAGCAGGACCCTCGGGGGGGCCAGCACAGATACGCAGTATTTT
CDR3: CATSRTLGGASTDTQYF

size: -
D: -
J: TRBJ2-2
V: TRBV4-3
DNA: TGCGCCAGCTCGCGAGCAGGGGAGCTGTTTTTT
CDR3: CASSRAGELFF

size: once
D: TRBD1
J: TRBJ2-1
V: TRBV6-5
DNA: TGTGCCAGCAGTTCCCCCGGGACAGGGTTTTTGGATGAGCAGTTCTTC
CDR3: CASSSPGTGFLDEQFF

size: medium-sized
D: TRBD1
J: TRBJ1-5
V: TRBV30
DNA: TGTGCCTGGAGTGCCGGACAGGGTGGTCAGCCCCAGCATTTT
CDR3: CAWSAGQGGQPQHF

size: medium-sized
D: TRBD1
J: TRBJ2-1
V: TRBV19
DNA: TGTGCCAGTAGTATCGGGACAGGACCCTACAATGAGCAGTTCTTC
CDR3: CASSIGTGPYNEQFF

size: many
D: TRBD1
J: TRBJ1-4
V: TRBV18
DNA: TGTGCCAGCTCACCCCAGGGGGCTAATGAAAAACTGTTTTTT
CDR3: CASSPQGANEKLFF

size: few
D: TRBD1
J: TRBJ1-1
V: TRBV5-1
DNA: TGCGCCAGCAGCCTGACAGGGGGTGGCACTGAAGCTTTCTTT
CDR3: CASSLTGGGTEAFF

size: -
D: -
J: TRBJ1-4
V: TRBV15
DNA: TGTGCCACCTTTAAATCCTATGCCGTAGGGGCAACTAATGAAAAACTGTTTTTT
CDR3: CATFKSYAVGATNEKLFF

size: -
D: TRBD1
J: TRBJ1-5
V: TRBV20-1
DNA: TGCAGTGCTAGAGATCAAAGGGACAGGGCGAGCAATCAGCCCCAGCATTTT
CDR3: CSARDQRDRASNQPQHF

size: -
D: TRBD1
J: TRBJ2-7
V: TRBV27
DNA: TGTGCCAGCAGTTTCGGGACAGCGTACGAGCAGTACTTC
CDR3: CASSFGTAYEQYF

size: medium-sized
D: TRBD2
J: TRBJ2-7
V: TRBV6-2/TRBV6-3
DNA: TGTGCCAGCAGTTACGGGACTAGCGCCTACGAGCAGTACTTC
CDR3: CASSYGTSAYEQYF

size: -
D: TRBD2
J: TRBJ2-1
V: TRBV20-1
DNA: TGCAGTGCTAAGAGGGGACTAGCGGATTACAATGAGCAGTTCTTC
CDR3: CSAKRGLADYNEQFF

size: -
D: -
J: TRBJ1-3
V: TRBV7-2
DNA: TGTGCCAGCAGTCCAACAGGGATCTCCTCTGGAAACACCATATATTTT
CDR3: CASSPTGISSGNTIYF

size: few
D: TRBD1
J: TRBJ2-3
V: TRBV11-2
DNA: TGTGCCAGCAGCTTAGATTCAGGGGGCTTCACAGATACGCAGTATTTT
CDR3: CASSLDSGGFTDTQYF

size: few
D: -
J: TRBJ1-1
V: TRBV7-9
DNA: TGTGCCAGCAGCCCTTTGAGACAGGCCTCGAACACTGAAGCTTTCTTT
CDR3: CASSPLRQASNTEAFF

size: medium-sized
D: -
J: TRBJ2-7
V: TRBV6-5
DNA: TGTGCCAGCAGTAGGGGATCCACCTACGAGCAGTACTTC
CDR3: CASSRGSTYEQYF